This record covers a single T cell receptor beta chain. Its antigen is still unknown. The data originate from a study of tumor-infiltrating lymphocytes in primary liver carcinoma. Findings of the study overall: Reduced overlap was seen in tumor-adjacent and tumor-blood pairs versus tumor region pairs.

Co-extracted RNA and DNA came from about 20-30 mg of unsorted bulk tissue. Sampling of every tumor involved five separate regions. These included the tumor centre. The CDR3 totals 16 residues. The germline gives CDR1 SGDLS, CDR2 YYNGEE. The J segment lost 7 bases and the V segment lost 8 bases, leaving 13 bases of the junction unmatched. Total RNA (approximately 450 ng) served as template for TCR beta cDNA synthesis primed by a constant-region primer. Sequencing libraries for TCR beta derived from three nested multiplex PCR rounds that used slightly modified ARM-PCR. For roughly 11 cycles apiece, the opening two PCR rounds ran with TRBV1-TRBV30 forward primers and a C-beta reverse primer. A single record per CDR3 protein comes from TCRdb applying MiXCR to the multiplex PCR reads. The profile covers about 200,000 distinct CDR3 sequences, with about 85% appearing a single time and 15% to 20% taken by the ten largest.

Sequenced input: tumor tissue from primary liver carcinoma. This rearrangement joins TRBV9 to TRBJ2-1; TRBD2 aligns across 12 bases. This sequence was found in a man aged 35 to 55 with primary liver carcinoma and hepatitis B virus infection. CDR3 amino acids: CARSSRTSGVRNEQFF. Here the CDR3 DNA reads TGTGCCAGGAGCTCCCGGACTAGCGGGGTCCGTAATGAGCAGTTCTTC.